The present TCR beta chain was sequenced within a study of shared clonotypes between healthy human individuals. Whole-study results and caveats: Clonotype sharing among donors likely depends on sequencing depth.

This clone came up once. The antigen is undetermined. Assay: immunoSEQ multiplex PCR; the TCRdb copy retains only in-frame clones and omits some. The sample records some 510,000 clones, 60% to 85% being singletons. CDR1 is SSHAT, CDR2 FNYEAQ, per germline (reference sequence). The V gene lost 1 base and the J gene lost 5 bases, with 8 bases spanning the gap. This CDR3 has 13 residues. This clonotype originated in a woman between 35 and 50 years old in good health. Some clones in this sample may be carry-over from other donors' samples. This chain uses TRBV7-7 with TRBJ2-5; D is undetermined. Sequenced sample: PBMCs. Here the CDR3 reads CASSLVGYETQYF. CDR3 DNA sequence: TGTGCCAGCAGCTTAGTCGGTTATGAGACCCAGTACTTC.